Listed below are T cell receptor beta chains from one sample, sequenced in a study of PD-1 blockade in classical Hodgkin lymphoma. Clones were read by immunoSEQ multiplex PCR, and TCRdb kept only the in-frame ones, dropping some. Of roughly 64,000 clones in the sample, roughly nine tenths were seen once. Sequenced material: peripheral blood mononuclear cells (PBMCs), taken before the fourth cycle of nivolumab. The receptors were sampled from a human donor with classical Hodgkin lymphoma. Each CDR3 is given with its conserved first and last residue. D genes are given only for firm matches. Where a row states a size, it is once, few, many or the class of an expanded clone; other rows omit it.

cdr3_nt cdr3_aa clone_size v_call d_call j_call
TGTGCCAGTATCACCGGGACAGAGAATTCACCCCTCCACTTT CASITGTENSPLHF NA TRBV19 TRBD1 TRBJ1-6
TGTGCCAGCAGCTCCCACCGGGTAGCCAAAAACATTCAGTACTTC CASSSHRVAKNIQYF NA TRBV21-1 NA TRBJ2-4
TGTGCCAGCAGCTTTACGGGCGGGGGGTCCTACAATGAGCAGTTCTTC CASSFTGGGSYNEQFF NA TRBV11-2 TRBD2 TRBJ2-1
TGTGCCAGCAGTGAAGCTTACCTAATCGGCTCTAGCAATCAGCCCCAGCATTTT CASSEAYLIGSSNQPQHF NA TRBV6-1 NA TRBJ1-5
TGTGCCAGCAGCACCCGAAATTGGGCCAATGGGGGTGTCGATGAGCAGTTCTTC CASSTRNWANGGVDEQFF NA TRBV7-6 NA TRBJ2-1
TGTGCCAGCAGCTTACTAGGAGGGGCTCCAGAGACCCAGTACTTC CASSLLGGAPETQYF NA TRBV7-2 NA TRBJ2-5
TGTGCCAGCAGTGATCTGGGGACTAGCAGTGAGCAGTTCTTC CASSDLGTSSEQFF once TRBV2 TRBD2 TRBJ2-1
TGTGCCAGTAGTATTTCAACCGGCCTGTACTTCACCGGGGAGCTGTTTTTT CASSISTGLYFTGELFF NA TRBV19 NA TRBJ2-2
TGCAGCGGGAGACTCAGGGAGAAAGATACGCAGTATTTT CSGRLREKDTQYF NA TRBV29-1 NA TRBJ2-3
TGCGCCAGCAGCTTCCCCGGGACGTTCCCCTACGAGCAGTACTTC CASSFPGTFPYEQYF NA TRBV5-1 NA TRBJ2-7
TGTGCCAGTAGTATCGCCGGAAATCTGAACACTGAAGCTTTCTTT CASSIAGNLNTEAFF few TRBV19 NA TRBJ1-1
TGTGCCAGTAGTAGGGGGATCCCCAATCAGCCCCAGCATTTT CASSRGIPNQPQHF NA TRBV19 NA TRBJ1-5
TGTGCCAGCAGTGACTCGCAGGGCGCGAATTCACCCCTCCACTTT CASSDSQGANSPLHF NA TRBV6-4 NA TRBJ1-6
TGTGCCAGCAGCTTAATGGGAGAAGTCCCCCAGCATTTT CASSLMGEVPQHF few TRBV5-4 NA TRBJ1-5
TGTGCCAGCAGTTTGCCAGGCACGATAACCCTCTACGAGCAGTACTTC CASSLPGTITLYEQYF NA TRBV28 NA TRBJ2-7
TGTGCCAGCAGCGCCGTCACAGATACGCAGTATTTT CASSAVTDTQYF NA TRBV9 NA TRBJ2-3
TGTGCCAGCAGCTTATCGGCCAGGGATAACACTGAAGCTTTCTTT CASSLSARDNTEAFF NA TRBV7-2 NA TRBJ1-1
TGTGCCAGCAGTTACTTCCAGGGTGACACTGAAGCTTTCTTT CASSYFQGDTEAFF NA TRBV6-5 NA TRBJ1-1
TGTGCCAGCAGCTTGGGGGGTCAAGCTGGAAACACCATATATTTT CASSLGGQAGNTIYF NA TRBV7-9 NA TRBJ1-3
TGTGCCAGCGCCCGGGACAGGGGAGGGGCTGGCTACACCTTC CASARDRGGAGYTF NA TRBV2 TRBD1 TRBJ1-2
TGTGCCAGCAGCTTGGTCCTAGCTGGGACCCAGTACTTC CASSLVLAGTQYF NA TRBV5-5 NA TRBJ2-5
TGTGCCAGCAGTTTAGTCGGATACTCCTACAATGAGCAGTTCTTC CASSLVGYSYNEQFF once TRBV27 NA TRBJ2-1
TGTGCCAGCAGCTTAGCGCCGAGAGTCAATTCACCCCTCCACTTT CASSLAPRVNSPLHF NA TRBV7-2 NA TRBJ1-6
TGTGCCAGTAGCCCACTAGCTAGCGGGGAGCTGTTTTTT CASSPLASGELFF NA TRBV19 NA TRBJ2-2
TGTGCCAGCAGTGAATCGGTGGGGCAGGGACCGAACACCGGGGAGCTGTTTTTT CASSESVGQGPNTGELFF NA TRBV25-1 NA TRBJ2-2
TGTGCCAGCAGTTTTTGGAGCGGGAGCTCCTACAATGAGCAGTTCTTC CASSFWSGSSYNEQFF NA TRBV27 TRBD2 TRBJ2-1
TGTGCCAGCAGCTTAGGAAGGGTCGACAGGGGGCTTGGAAACACCATATATTTT CASSLGRVDRGLGNTIYF NA TRBV7-2 TRBD1 TRBJ1-3